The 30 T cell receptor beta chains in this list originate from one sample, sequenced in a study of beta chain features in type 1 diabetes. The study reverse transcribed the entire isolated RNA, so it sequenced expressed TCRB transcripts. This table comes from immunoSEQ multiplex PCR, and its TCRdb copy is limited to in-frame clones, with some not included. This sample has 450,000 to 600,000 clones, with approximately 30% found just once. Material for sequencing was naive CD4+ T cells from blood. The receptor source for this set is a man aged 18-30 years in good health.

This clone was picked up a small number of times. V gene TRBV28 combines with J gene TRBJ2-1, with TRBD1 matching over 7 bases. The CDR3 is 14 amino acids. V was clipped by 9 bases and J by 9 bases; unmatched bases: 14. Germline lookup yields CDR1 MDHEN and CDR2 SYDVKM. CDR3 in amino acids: CASYRGSSAGEQFF. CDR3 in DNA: TGTGCCAGTTACAGGGGATCCTCGGCGGGTGAGCAGTTCTTC.

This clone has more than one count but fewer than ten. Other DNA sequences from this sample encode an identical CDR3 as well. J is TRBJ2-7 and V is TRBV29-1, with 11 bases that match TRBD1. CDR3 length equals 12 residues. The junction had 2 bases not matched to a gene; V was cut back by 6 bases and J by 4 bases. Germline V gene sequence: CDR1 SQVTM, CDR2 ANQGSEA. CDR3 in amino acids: CSVGTGGYEQYF. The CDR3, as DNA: TGCAGCGTGGGGACAGGGGGTTACGAGCAGTACTTC.

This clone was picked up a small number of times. The CDR3 loop reads CASSLPAGRETQYF. CDR3 DNA sequence: TGTGCCAGCAGTTTACCGGCTGGCCGGGAGACCCAGTACTTC. J is TRBJ2-5 and V is TRBV28; no definite D call. Trimming stripped 2 bases from V and 5 bases from J, with 12 bases between. Germline loops: CDR1 MDHEN, CDR2 SYDVKM. The CDR3 totals 14 residues.

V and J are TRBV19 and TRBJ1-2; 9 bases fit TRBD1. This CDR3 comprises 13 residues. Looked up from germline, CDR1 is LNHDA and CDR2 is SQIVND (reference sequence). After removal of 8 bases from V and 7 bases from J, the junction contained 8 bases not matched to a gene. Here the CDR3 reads CASSRTGVAGYTF. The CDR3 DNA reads TGTGCCAGTTCTCGGACAGGGGTTGCTGGCTACACCTTC.

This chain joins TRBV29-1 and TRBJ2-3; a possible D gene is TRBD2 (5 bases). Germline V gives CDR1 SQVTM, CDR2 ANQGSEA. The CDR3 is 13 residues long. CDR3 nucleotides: TGCAGTGAAGCCAGCGGAAGCACAGATACGCAGTATTTT. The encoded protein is CSEASGSTDTQYF.

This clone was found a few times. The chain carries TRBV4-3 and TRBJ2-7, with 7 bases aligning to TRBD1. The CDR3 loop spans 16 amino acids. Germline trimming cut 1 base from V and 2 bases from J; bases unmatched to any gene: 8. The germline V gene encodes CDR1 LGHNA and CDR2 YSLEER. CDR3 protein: CASSQGVGGLTYEQYF. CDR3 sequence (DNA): TGCGCCAGCAGCCAAGGCGTAGGGGGCTTGACCTACGAGCAGTACTTC.

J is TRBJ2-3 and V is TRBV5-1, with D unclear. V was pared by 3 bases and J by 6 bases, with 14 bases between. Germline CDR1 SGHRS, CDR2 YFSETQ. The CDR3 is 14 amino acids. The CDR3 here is CASSWAPLGDTQYF. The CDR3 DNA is TGCGCCAGCAGCTGGGCCCCGCTGGGGGATACGCAGTATTTT.

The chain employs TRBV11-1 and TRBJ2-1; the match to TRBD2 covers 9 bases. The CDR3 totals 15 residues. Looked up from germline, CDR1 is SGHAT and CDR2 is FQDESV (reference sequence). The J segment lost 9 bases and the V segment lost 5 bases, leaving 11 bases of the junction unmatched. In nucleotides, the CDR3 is TGTGCCAGCAGCCCGCTTGGGACTAGCCTGAGTGAGCAGTTCTTC. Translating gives CASSPLGTSLSEQFF.

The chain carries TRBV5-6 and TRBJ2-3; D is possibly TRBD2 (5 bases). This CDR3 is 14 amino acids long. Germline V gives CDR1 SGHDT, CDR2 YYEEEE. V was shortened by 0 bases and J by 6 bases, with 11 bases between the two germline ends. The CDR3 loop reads CASSLGTSLDTQYF. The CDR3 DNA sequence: TGTGCCAGCAGCTTGGGGACTTCCCTGGATACGCAGTATTTT.

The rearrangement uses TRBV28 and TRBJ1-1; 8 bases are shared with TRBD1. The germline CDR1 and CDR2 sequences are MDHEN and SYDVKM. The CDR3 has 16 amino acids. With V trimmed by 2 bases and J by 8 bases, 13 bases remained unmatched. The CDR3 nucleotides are TGTGCCAGCAGTTTAGCCCCCGGACAGGGAAGGCTAGAAGCTTTCTTT. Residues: CASSLAPGQGRLEAFF. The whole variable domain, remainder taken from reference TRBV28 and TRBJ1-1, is DVKVTQSSRYLVKRTGEKVFLECVQDMDHENMFWYRQDPGLGLRLIYFSYDVKMKEKGDIPEGYSVSREKKERFSLILESASTNQTSMYLCASSLAPGQGRLEAFFGQGTRLTVV.

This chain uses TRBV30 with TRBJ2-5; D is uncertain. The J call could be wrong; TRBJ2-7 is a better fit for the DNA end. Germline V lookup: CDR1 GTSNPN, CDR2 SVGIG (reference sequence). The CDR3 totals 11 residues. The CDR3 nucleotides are TGTGCCTGGAGTGAAGGGTACGAGCAGTACTTC. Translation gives CAWSEGYEQYF.

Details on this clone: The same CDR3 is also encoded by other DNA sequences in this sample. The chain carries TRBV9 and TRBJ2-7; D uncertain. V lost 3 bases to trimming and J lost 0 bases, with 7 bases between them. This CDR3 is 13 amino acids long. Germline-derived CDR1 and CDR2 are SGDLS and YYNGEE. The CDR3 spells CASSAPSSYEQYF. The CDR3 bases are TGTGCCAGCAGCGCTCCAAGCTCCTACGAGCAGTACTTC. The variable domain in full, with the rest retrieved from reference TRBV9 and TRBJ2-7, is DSGVTQTPKHLITATGQRVTLRCSPRSGDLSVYWYQQSLDQGLQFLIQYYNGEERAKGNILERFSAQQFPDLHSELNLSSLELGDSALYFCASSAPSSYEQYFGPGTRLTVT.

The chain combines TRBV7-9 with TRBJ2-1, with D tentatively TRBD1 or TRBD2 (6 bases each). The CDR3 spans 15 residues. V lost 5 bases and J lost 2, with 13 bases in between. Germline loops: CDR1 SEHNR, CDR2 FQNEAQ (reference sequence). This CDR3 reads CASSPGGGPYNEQFF. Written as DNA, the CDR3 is TGTGCCAGCAGCCCCGGGGGCGGACCCTACAATGAGCAGTTCTTC.

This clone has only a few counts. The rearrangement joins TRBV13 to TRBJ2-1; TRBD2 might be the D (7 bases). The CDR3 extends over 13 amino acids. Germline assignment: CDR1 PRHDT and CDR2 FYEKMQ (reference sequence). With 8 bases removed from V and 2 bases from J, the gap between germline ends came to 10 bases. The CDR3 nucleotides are TGTGCCAGCCGGCGGGGGCCCTACAATGAGCAGTTCTTC. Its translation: CASRRGPYNEQFF.

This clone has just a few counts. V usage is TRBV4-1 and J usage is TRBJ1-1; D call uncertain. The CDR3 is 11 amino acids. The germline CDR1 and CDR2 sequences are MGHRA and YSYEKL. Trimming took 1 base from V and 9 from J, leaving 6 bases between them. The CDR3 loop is CASSQGLKAFF. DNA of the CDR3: TGCGCCAGCAGCCAAGGCCTCAAAGCTTTCTTT.

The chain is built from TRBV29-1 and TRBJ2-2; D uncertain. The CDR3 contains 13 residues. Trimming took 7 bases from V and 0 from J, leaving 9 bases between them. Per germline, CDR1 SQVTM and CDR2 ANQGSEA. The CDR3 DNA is TGCAGCGGTAGATCCACGAACACCGGGGAGCTGTTTTTT. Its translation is CSGRSTNTGELFF.

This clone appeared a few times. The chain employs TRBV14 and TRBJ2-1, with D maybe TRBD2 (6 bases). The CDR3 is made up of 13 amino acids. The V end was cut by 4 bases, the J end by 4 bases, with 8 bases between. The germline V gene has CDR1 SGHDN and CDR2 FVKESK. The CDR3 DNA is TGTGCCAGCAGCCGGAGGGGTTACAATGAGCAGTTCTTC. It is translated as CASSRRGYNEQFF.

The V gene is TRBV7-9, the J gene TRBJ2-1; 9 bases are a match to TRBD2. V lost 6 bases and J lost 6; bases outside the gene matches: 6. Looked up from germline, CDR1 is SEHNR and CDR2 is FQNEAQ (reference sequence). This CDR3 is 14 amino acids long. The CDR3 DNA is TGTGCCAGCAGGCCTAGCGGGACCAGCAATGAGCAGTTCTTC. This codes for CASRPSGTSNEQFF.

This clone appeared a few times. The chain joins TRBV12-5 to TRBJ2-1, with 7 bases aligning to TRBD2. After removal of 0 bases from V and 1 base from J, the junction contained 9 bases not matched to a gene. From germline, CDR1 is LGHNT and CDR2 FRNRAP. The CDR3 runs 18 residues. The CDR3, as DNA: TGTGCTAGTGGTTTGGTACGGTACGGGAGGTGGTCCTACAATGAGCAGTTCTTC. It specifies CASGLVRYGRWSYNEQFF.

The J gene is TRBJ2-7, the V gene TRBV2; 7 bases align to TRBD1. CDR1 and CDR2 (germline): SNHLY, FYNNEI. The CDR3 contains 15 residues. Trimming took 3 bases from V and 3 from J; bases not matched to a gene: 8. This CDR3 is CASSDRTGLVYEQYF. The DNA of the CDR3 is TGTGCCAGCAGTGATCGGACAGGCCTCGTCTACGAGCAGTACTTC.

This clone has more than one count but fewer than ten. The CDR3 loop reads CASSPSGGWYTEAFF. In DNA, the CDR3 is TGTGCCAGCAGCCCTTCAGGAGGGTGGTACACTGAAGCTTTCTTT. The chain has TRBV7-2 and TRBJ1-1; D remains ambiguous. Trimming cost V 5 bases and J 3 bases, with 16 bases left between them. The CDR3 sequence is 15 residues long. CDR1 and CDR2 from the germline V gene are SGHTA and FQGNSA. Using reference TRBV7-2 and TRBJ1-1 for the parts outside the CDR3, the full variable domain is GAGVSQSPSNKVTEKGKDVELRCDPISGHTALYWYRQSLGQGLEFLIYFQGNSAPDKSGLPSDRFSAERTGGSVSTLTIQRTQQEDSAVYLCASSPSGGWYTEAFFGQGTRLTVV.

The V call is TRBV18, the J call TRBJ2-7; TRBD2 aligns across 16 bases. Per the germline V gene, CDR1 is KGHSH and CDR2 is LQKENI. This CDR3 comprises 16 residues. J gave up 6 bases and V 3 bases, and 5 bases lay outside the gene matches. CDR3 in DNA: TGTGCCAGCTCACCGGGGACTAGCGGGAGGGCCGGCGAGCAGTACTTC. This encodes CASSPGTSGRAGEQYF. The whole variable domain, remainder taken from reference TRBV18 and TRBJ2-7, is NAGVMQNPRHLVRRRGQEARLRCSPMKGHSHVYWYRQLPEEGLKFMVYLQKENIIDESGMPKERFSAEFPKEGPSILRIQQVVRGDSAAYFCASSPGTSGRAGEQYFGPGTRLTVT.

The CDR3 DNA follows: TGCGCCAGCAGCCAATTACCTCCAGGGTCGGTTGACGAGCAGTACTTC. It codes for CASSQLPPGSVDEQYF. This chain connects TRBV4-1 to TRBJ2-7; D perhaps matches TRBD1 (5 bases). With 2 bases removed from V and 5 bases from J, the gap between germline ends came to 19 bases. The CDR3 is 16 amino acids. The V gene's germline CDR1 is MGHRA and CDR2 YSYEKL.

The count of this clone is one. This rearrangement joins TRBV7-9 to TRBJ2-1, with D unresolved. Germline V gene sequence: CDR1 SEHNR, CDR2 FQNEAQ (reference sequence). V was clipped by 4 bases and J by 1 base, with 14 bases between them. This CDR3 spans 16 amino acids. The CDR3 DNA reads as TGTGCCAGCAGCTCAGTGGCGTCTAGATCCTACAATGAGCAGTTCTTC. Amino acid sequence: CASSSVASRSYNEQFF.

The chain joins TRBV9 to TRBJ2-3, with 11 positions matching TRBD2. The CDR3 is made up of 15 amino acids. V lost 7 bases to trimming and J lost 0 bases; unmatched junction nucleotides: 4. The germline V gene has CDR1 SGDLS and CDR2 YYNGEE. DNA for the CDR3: TGTGCCAGCGGGAGGACTAGCGGGAGCACAGATACGCAGTATTTT. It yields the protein CASGRTSGSTDTQYF.

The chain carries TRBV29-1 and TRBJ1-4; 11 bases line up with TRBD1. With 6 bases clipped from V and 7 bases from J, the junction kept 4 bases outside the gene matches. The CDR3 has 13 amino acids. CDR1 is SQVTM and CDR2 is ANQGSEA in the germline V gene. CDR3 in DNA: TGCAGCGTCGGGGACAGGGGGTTTGAAAAACTGTTTTTT. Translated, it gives CSVGDRGFEKLFF.

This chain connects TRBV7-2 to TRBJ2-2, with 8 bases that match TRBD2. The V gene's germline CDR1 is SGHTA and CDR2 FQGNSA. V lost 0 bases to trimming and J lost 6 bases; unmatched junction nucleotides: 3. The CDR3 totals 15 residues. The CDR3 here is CASSLAGGVPGELFF. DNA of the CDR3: TGTGCCAGCAGCTTAGCCGGGGGGGTTCCCGGGGAGCTGTTTTTT.

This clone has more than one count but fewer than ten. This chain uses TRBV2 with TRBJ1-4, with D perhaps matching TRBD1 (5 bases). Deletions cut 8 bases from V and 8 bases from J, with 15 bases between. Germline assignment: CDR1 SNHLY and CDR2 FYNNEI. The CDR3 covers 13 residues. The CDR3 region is CASCRGRLEKLFF. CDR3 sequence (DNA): TGTGCCAGCTGTCGGGGACGACTCGAAAAACTGTTTTTT.

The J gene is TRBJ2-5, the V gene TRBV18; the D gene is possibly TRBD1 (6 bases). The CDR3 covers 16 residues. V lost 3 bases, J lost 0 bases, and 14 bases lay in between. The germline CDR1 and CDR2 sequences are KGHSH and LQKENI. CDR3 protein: CASSPKDRPYQETQYF. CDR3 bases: TGTGCCAGCTCACCTAAAGACAGGCCTTACCAAGAGACCCAGTACTTC.

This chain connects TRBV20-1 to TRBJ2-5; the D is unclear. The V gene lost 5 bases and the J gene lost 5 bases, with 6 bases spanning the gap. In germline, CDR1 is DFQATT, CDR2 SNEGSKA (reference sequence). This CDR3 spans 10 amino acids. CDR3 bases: TGCAGTGCTCCTTCCGAGACCCAGTACTTC. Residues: CSAPSETQYF.